Each of the 20 T cell receptor beta chains below was sequenced from the same sample in a study of naive and memory T cell subsets (dated by TCRdb to about 2017). Receptor amplification or capture employed UMI-ligation and nested PCR. TCRdb records Illumina MiSeq as the sequencer. An equimolar mix of two oligonucleotides covering both TRBC1 and TRBC2 was used as the beta constant-region primer. Four rounds of PCR, combining the SP2 primer with nested alpha and beta constant-region primers, were used to amplify the ligated cDNA. TCRdb passed the public sequencing reads through fastp at Q25 and MiXCR, retaining productive beta sequences. Rows are combined by CDR3 protein, so each entry shows the most common genes and DNA. The sample has roughly 24,000 distinct CDR3 sequences on record, around 8.8% of them singletons. The ten largest account for around a fifth of the sample. The sample consisted of central memory CD8+ T cells from blood. Per the publication, the cell subset or site label means: central memory, CD45RA- CD27+. All receptors come from a human donor in good health.

The rearrangement links TRBV27 to TRBJ2-1, with 9 bases lining up with TRBD2. This CDR3 is built from 17 residues. V gave up 2 bases and J gave up 2 bases; unmatched junction bases: 7. Germline values: CDR1 MNHEY, CDR2 SMNVEV (reference sequence). The CDR3 DNA follows: TGTGCCAGCAGTTTACCCGGGTTAGCGGGGGCCTACAATGAGCAGTTCTTC. It translates to CASSLPGLAGAYNEQFF.

This clonotype was picked up many times. V and J are TRBV6-2 or TRBV6-3 and TRBJ1-1; D gene uncertain. The length of the CDR3 is 13 residues. V lost 2 bases to trimming and J lost 1 base, with 5 bases between them. CDR1 MNHEY and CDR2 SVGEGT come from the germline V gene. The CDR3 DNA reads as TGTGCCAGCAGTTACACAGAGAACACTGAAGCTTTCTTT. Its translation is CASSYTENTEAFF.

This clonotype was seen a few times. J is TRBJ2-1 and V is TRBV28; D is undetermined. The CDR3 totals 12 residues. In germline, CDR1 is MDHEN, CDR2 SYDVKM. Trimming removed 4 bases from V and 9 bases from J, with 10 bases in between. CDR3 coding DNA: TGTGCCAGCAGTTCCCCGGGTGGTGAGCAGTTCTTC. The encoded protein is CASSSPGGEQFF.

The chain employs TRBV5-4 and TRBJ2-1, with D hard to call. Germline V gives CDR1 SGHNT, CDR2 YYREEE (reference sequence). Trimming took off 3 bases at V and 6 bases at J, with 7 bases between the two ends. CDR3 length: 12 amino acids. For the CDR3, the DNA is TGTGCCAGCAGCTCTTGGGGCAATGAGCAGTTCTTC. Translating it yields CASSSWGNEQFF. Full variable domain (remainder filled in from reference TRBV5-4 and TRBJ2-1): ETGVTQSPTHLIKTRGQQVTLRCSSQSGHNTVSWYQQALGQGPQFIFQYYREEENGRGNFPPRFSGLQFPNYSSELNVNALELDDSALYLCASSSWGNEQFFGPGTRLTVL.

Many counts were recorded for this clonotype. For the CDR3, the DNA is TGTGCCAGCAGCTTAGTCGATGGACAAGAGACCCAGTACTTC. This translates into CASSLVDGQETQYF. The rearrangement links TRBV7-9 to TRBJ2-5; D remains unclear. The CDR3 sequence is 14 residues long. V shed 1 base and J shed 2 bases, with 8 bases lying between them. Germline V lookup: CDR1 SEHNR, CDR2 FQNEAQ (reference sequence).

Ten or more counts support this clonotype. The V and J genes are TRBV5-4 and TRBJ1-1; D is unresolved. The germline V gene has CDR1 SGHNT and CDR2 YYREEE (reference sequence). CDR3 size: 13 residues. Trimming shortened V by 2 bases and J by 6 bases, and 11 bases separated the two germline ends. CDR3: CASSFEPTAEAFF. CDR3 coding DNA: TGTGCCAGCAGCTTCGAGCCTACGGCTGAAGCTTTCTTT.

Turning to this clonotype: One junction end does not reproduce the germline sequence, and a read error may be involved. CDR3 nucleotides: TGTACCAGCAGTTTAGCGGGAGGTTACGAGCAGTACTTC. The encoded protein is CTSSLAGGYEQYF. V usage is TRBV12-3 or TRBV12-4 and J usage is TRBJ2-7; 10 bases are a match to TRBD2. This CDR3 spans 13 amino acids.

This clonotype was found a few times. The gene calls are TRBV27 and TRBJ2-1; 9 nucleotides agree with TRBD1. The CDR3 covers 15 residues. The germline V gene encodes CDR1 MNHEY and CDR2 SMNVEV (reference sequence). J gave up 6 bases and V 7 bases, and 10 bases lay outside the gene matches. CDR3: CASTASGTGINEQFF. CDR3 bases: TGTGCCAGCACCGCATCCGGGACAGGGATCAATGAGCAGTTCTTC.

This clonotype was found many times. This chain links TRBV6-1 with TRBJ2-1; D might be TRBD2 (6 bases). This CDR3 comprises 16 residues. The V end was cut by 5 bases, the J end by 5 bases, with 19 bases between. Germline values: CDR1 MNHNS, CDR2 SASEGT. The CDR3 DNA sequence: TGTGCCAGCAGTCCCCGGGTCCAGCGGGCCAACAATGAGCAGTTCTTC. It is translated as CASSPRVQRANNEQFF.

This clonotype showed up just a few times. V usage is TRBV10-3 and J usage is TRBJ2-3, with a possible D match to TRBD2 (6 bases). Germline CDR1 is ENHRY and CDR2 is SYGVKD. V was cut by 6 bases and J by 1 base, with 14 bases left in between. This CDR3 region has 15 residues. DNA of the CDR3: TGTGCCATCAGAAGGAGTGCTAGCGGCACAGATACGCAGTATTTT. Protein sequence: CAIRRSASGTDTQYF.

The gene calls are TRBV19 and TRBJ2-1, with D maybe TRBD2 (6 bases). CDR1 is LNHDA, CDR2 SQIVND, per germline (reference sequence). The length of the CDR3 is 15 residues. The V gene lost 2 bases and the J gene lost 1 base, with 9 bases spanning the gap. Here the CDR3 reads CASSITGVSYNEQFF. DNA of the CDR3: TGTGCCAGTAGTATAACGGGGGTGTCCTACAATGAGCAGTTCTTC.

This clonotype was seen only a few times. The chain recombines TRBV9 with TRBJ2-7; D remains unclear. The ends were cut back, 0 bases at V and 2 bases at J, with 9 bases in the middle. The V gene's germline CDR1 is SGDLS and CDR2 YYNGEE. The CDR3 runs to 14 residues. CDR3 coding DNA: TGTGCCAGCAGCGTAGGAGTCAACCCCTACGAGCAGTACTTC. Encoded protein: CASSVGVNPYEQYF.

This clonotype came up many times. The chain recombines TRBV7-9 with TRBJ1-4; a weak D match, TRBD1 (6 bases). Germline CDR1 and CDR2: SEHNR and FQNEAQ (reference sequence). The CDR3 extends over 15 amino acids. The V end lost 5 bases, the J end lost 6 bases, and 16 bases lay between the germline ends. CDR3 coding DNA: TGTGCCAGCAGCGACACCGAGGGGGGAGATGAAAAACTGTTTTTT. As protein: CASSDTEGGDEKLFF.

In its sample, this clonotype was seen many times. The chain is built from TRBV28 and TRBJ1-1; D might be TRBD1 (5 bases). V was trimmed by 4 bases and J by 5 bases, leaving 14 bases between them. The CDR3 totals 14 residues. Germline values: CDR1 MDHEN, CDR2 SYDVKM. The CDR3 nucleotides read TGTGCCAGCAGTTCGCCGGGACGGGAGACTGAAGCTTTCTTT. It is translated as CASSSPGRETEAFF.

The rearrangement links TRBV2 to TRBJ2-7; the D is unclear. This CDR3 has 10 residues. Deletions cut 8 bases from V and 5 bases from J, with 7 bases between. Looked up from germline, CDR1 is SNHLY and CDR2 is FYNNEI. CDR3 nucleotide sequence: TGTGCCAGCGCAGGCAACGAGCAGTACTTC. As protein: CASAGNEQYF.

This clonotype appeared a few times. The V gene is TRBV11-2, the J gene TRBJ2-7; TRBD1 agrees at 8 bases. After removal of 5 bases from V and 3 bases from J, the junction contained 9 bases not matched to a gene. From germline, CDR1 is SGHAT and CDR2 FQNNGV. The CDR3 runs 15 residues. DNA for the CDR3: TGTGCCAGCAGCCCCGGGACAGGACTCTTCTACGAGCAGTACTTC. Its translation: CASSPGTGLFYEQYF.

This clonotype occurred many times. The chain links TRBV6-6 to TRBJ2-1, with a tentative D call TRBD2 (5 bases). The CDR3 has 14 residues. Germline assignment: CDR1 MNHNY and CDR2 SVGAGI (reference sequence). V was clipped by 7 bases and J by 7 bases, with 17 bases between them. CDR3 residues: CASIKRIPGNEQFF. As DNA, the CDR3 is TGTGCCAGCATCAAAAGGATCCCGGGGAATGAGCAGTTCTTC.

This clonotype came up a few times. The chain couples TRBV7-9 to TRBJ2-7; perhaps TRBD1 as D (5 bases). Germline CDR1 and CDR2: SEHNR and FQNEAQ (reference sequence). Trimming shortened V by 4 bases and J by 4 bases, and 11 bases separated the two germline ends. This CDR3 spans 13 amino acids. CDR3 sequence reads: CASSSDSLYEQYF. The CDR3 DNA reads as TGTGCCAGCAGCTCAGACAGCCTATACGAGCAGTACTTC.

This clonotype turned up a few times. This chain connects TRBV5-6 to TRBJ1-3; D gene uncertain. CDR3 size: 17 residues. Germline assignment: CDR1 SGHDT and CDR2 YYEEEE. V lost 2 bases and J 3 bases, leaving 18 bases between the germline ends. The CDR3 loop reads CASSFMTGRVGGNTIYF. The CDR3 DNA follows: TGTGCCAGCAGCTTTATGACGGGAAGAGTAGGTGGAAACACCATATATTTT.

This clonotype has at least ten counts. The chain recombines TRBV6-1 with TRBJ1-5; no clear D. Trimming removed 8 bases at V and 7 bases at J, with 21 bases between. Per the germline V gene, CDR1 is MNHNS and CDR2 is SASEGT. CDR3 length: 15 amino acids. CDR3 in amino acids: CASGRDTRATQPQHF. The DNA for the CDR3 is TGTGCCAGCGGCCGAGACACACGGGCAACACAGCCCCAGCATTTT.